This T cell receptor (beta chain) was retrieved from a study of shared clonotypes between healthy human individuals. The method was immunoSEQ multiplex PCR; TCRdb's version includes in-frame clones alone and lacks a portion of them. The data contain around 700,000 clones, about two thirds of them seen just once; the ten biggest clones take up around 2%. Germline V gene lookup returns CDR1 MGHRA and CDR2 YSYEKL. This CDR3 contains 16 residues. V dropped 1 base and J dropped 3 bases, with 16 bases sitting between them. The rearrangement joins TRBV4-1 to TRBJ2-7, with TRBD1 as a possible D gene (6 bases). Sequenced material: memory CD4+ T cells sorted from blood. Subset described: CD45RA-negative fraction. This TCR derives from a woman aged 25-40 years in good health. CDR3 sequence: CASSQGTVRSGYEQYF. CDR3 DNA: TGCGCCAGCAGCCAAGGGACAGTCAGGAGTGGCTACGAGCAGTACTTC.